Given below is one TCR beta chain in context. Its antigen has not been determined. No base qualities exist here, and no much larger clone lies one base off it. The cohort was made up of approximately 670 healthy bone marrow donors. At the time of sampling, all cohort members were nominally healthy, though unrecorded immune exposures were likely present. The donor was CMV seropositive and was included in the group of around 300 seropositive cohort members. A peripheral blood sample was provided by each donor, and peripheral blood mononuclear cells were used for TCR beta sequencing. Genomic DNA was extracted from the blood cell samples with the Qiagen DNeasy Blood Extraction Kit. This entry is derived from a study of cytomegalovirus exposure and HLA in healthy donors (dated by TCRdb to about 2017). As for the study more broadly: An earlier analysis of 587 of the donors reported about 300 Gb of sequence data and 117 million unique TCR beta sequences obtained from around 190 million T cells. Besides the first cohort of around 700 subjects, a separate validation cohort made up of roughly 120 different subjects was used. The study profiled the T cell repertoires of under 850 subjects by immunosequencing and related them to cytomegalovirus serostatus. Across about 380 genotyped donors of the cohort, an average of about 240,000 unique TCR beta nucleotide sequences per donor were sequenced, and 15% to 20% of those sequences were non-productive. Roughly 300 gigabases of sequencing data and around 80 million unique TCR sequences made up an early release that covered fewer than 650 HLA-typed donors. To decide whether each TCR beta V gene segment behaved as functional or pseudogenic, an earlier analysis of several hundred of the donors relied on high-throughput TCR beta sequencing. Class I and class II HLA loci were covered by the typing at four-digit resolution. A handful of DR-DQ haplotypes were treated as single units for association and clustering because of strong linkage in the cohort. All discovery cohort repertoires had been generated on a single sequencing platform. To predict cytomegalovirus infection status, the study combined high-throughput TCR immunosequencing, statistical association of individual TCRs with disease status, and machine learning. A later genetic analysis took genome-wide SNP genotypes for about 55% of the roughly 670 donors and used that subset as a discovery cohort. Typing coverage varied by locus: roughly 629-640 donors for A, B, C, DRB1 and DQB1; approximately 500 for DQA1; approximately 570 for DPA1; approximately 450 for DPB1. The study aimed to test whether signatures of past pathogen exposure could be identified by cataloging public T cell receptors. A later analysis re-analyzed previously published TCR beta repertoires from 550 to 700 donors and added high-resolution HLA genotyping to study TCR occurrence patterns. In the later analysis, no new phenotypic data were used to find candidate immune exposures; instead, reliance was placed on TCR beta sequences and their occurrence across donors. The genetic ancestry cluster associated with self-reported Caucasian donors included about four fifths of the 398 genotyped donors. Donor age, sex, ethnicity and CMV serostatus were collected together with the repertoire data. What the research found in general, with its limitations: The sequencing pipeline was judged likely to have produced a cluster of highly shared sequence variants as a technical artifact. Because counts were too low, roughly 18 rarely observed V segments, including chromosome 9 orphons, were left out of the earlier analysis of several hundred of the donors. Some IMGT-functional V segments, including TRBV6-2 and TRBV6-3, could not be distinguished by the 87-base-pair reads and were therefore excluded. The classifier was reported to diagnose cytomegalovirus status with high specificity and sensitivity in both the original cohort and the validation cohort. The authors suggested that the approach could potentially be extended to other disease states and immunological phenotypes. In a later analysis, several top co-occurrence clusters were reported to appear linked to parvovirus B19, influenza, CMV and Epstein-Barr virus. A later genetic analysis associated a missense DCLRE1C variant with V-gene and J-gene trimming of TCR beta chains, and an independent cohort replicated the association. Compared with equally common non-associated chains, HLA-associated TCR beta chains in a later analysis were more clonally expanded and had lower generation probabilities. In a later genetic analysis, fewer N-insertions in productive TCRs were reported among donors in an Asian-associated ancestry cluster than the approximately 710-donor mean. In this cohort, only TCR beta chains were sequenced, and detectable features were limited by the absence of alpha or paired-chain data. The study listed 150 to 200 TCR beta chains as associated with cytomegalovirus. In a later analysis, most CMV-associated TCR beta chains were found to appear HLA-restricted, with HLA associations seemingly driven largely by CMV exposure. A few of the identified cytomegalovirus-associated TCR beta chains were confirmed in vitro to be specific for cytomegalovirus antigens. Because HLA typing was missing for some donors at each locus, association tests included only the typed subset. In a later analysis, the rate of TCR association differed among HLA loci, with DRB1 alleles having the most associated TCRs and HLA-C alleles having the fewest. For the cohort, immune exposure information was limited to CMV serostatus. An earlier analysis of approximately 500 of the donors showed that most TCR beta V segments appeared in productive rearrangements either about 87% or about 30% of the time, which broadly matched IMGT annotations. Linkage disequilibrium might explain the correlated functional status among segregating V segments, but an unknown experimental factor could not be ruled out. Presence/absence analyses assumed roughly uniform sequencing depth across donors, an assumption that may not hold. Specific HLA alleles were associated with about 17,000 TCR beta sequences at a false discovery rate of 0.05 in a later analysis. Most TCR sequences were seen in very few donors, while some public TCRs were found in many individuals. Strong co-occurrence of HLA alleles, especially DR and DQ, made assigning TCR associations to individual alleles difficult. A further reported finding was that TCR beta sequences accurately predicted the HLA-A and HLA-B alleles for most subjects in the first cohort.

Preparation of the library involved the immunoSEQ multiplex PCR assay. For the multiplex PCR, a mixture combining 60 forward primers for TCR Vbeta segments and 13 reverse primers for TCR Jbeta segments was used. The CDR3 region of rearranged TCR beta genes was amplified from genomic DNA with a multiplex PCR assay. The amplified TCR beta libraries were sequenced on the Illumina HiSeq System as 87-base-pair reads. On the authors' methods: In a later analysis, about 80 million unique TCR beta chains were counted across the 690 or so repertoires, and around 11 million of these chains were shared by at least two donors. Raw reads were error-corrected and collapsed into unique sequences with a nearest-neighbor algorithm that merged closely related sequences to remove PCR and sequencing errors. Alignment of CDR3 sequences to IMGT reference sequences was used to assign V, D and J gene segments. For a sequence to be retained, at least a six-nucleotide match to both a V gene segment and a J gene segment was required. Rearrangements were classified as productive when the CDR3 lacked stop codons and remained in frame with V and J, and all other rearrangements were classified as non-productive. CDR3 was defined according to IMGT convention as the region running from the second conserved V-encoded cysteine to the conserved J-encoded phenylalanine. The earlier analysis of about 620 of the donors excluded sequences that lacked an unambiguous match to a single V gene segment. In an earlier analysis of a few hundred of the donors, V segments were called functional above 56.7% productive rearrangements and were called segregating when the between-donor standard deviation exceeded 5%. To diagnose cytomegalovirus status from the catalog of TCR beta chain sequences, a statistical classification framework was built. In a later analysis, TCR nucleotide sequences were compared against IMGT/GENE-DB human TR gene sequences so that V and J genes could be assigned. A later analysis assigned CDR3 sequences and most-parsimonious VDJ recombination scenarios with the TCRdist pipeline. In a later analysis, every TCR beta chain was defined by the combination of its CDR3 amino acid sequence and its V-gene family, and reads without a unique V-gene family were dropped. As a way to deal with suspected cross-contamination and a sequencing artifact, a later analysis dropped roughly 620 nucleotide sequences that were highly shared and had low generation probability. A later analysis calculated a clonal expansion index for each public chain from normalized within-repertoire ranks of inferred template counts. In a later analysis, generation probabilities were computed with a VDJ recombination model fitted to out-of-frame rearrangements, and the resulting probabilities were checked against IGoR. Hypergeometric tests were used in a later analysis to score TCR-TCR, TCR-HLA and TCR-CMV co-occurrence, with a repertoire-size bias correction applied to the TCR pairs. In a later analysis, false discovery rates were estimated by permuting HLA or CMV assignments 20 times. In a later analysis, co-occurring TCRs were grouped using DBSCAN, and TCRdist sequence similarity was added for clustering within HLA-allele-positive subsets. Repertoires with fewer than 30,000 or more than 120,000 public chains, plus five repertoires with anomalous nucleotide sharing, were excluded from co-occurrence clustering. Entries here come from immuneACCESS through TCRdb and include only in-frame sequences with V and J called. Some clones fail to appear in such tables; in the studies checked, an unresolved V gene covers under half of the shortfall, and the cause of the remainder is unknown. V and J calls and clone size are as listed in that table; D and trimming were resolved from the DNA. The sample table lists under 200,000 clones, over 80% of them with a count of one. Roughly 6.7% of the sample is held by the ten biggest clonotypes.

Reading the germline V gene (reference sequence) gives CDR1 SEHNR and CDR2 FQNEAQ. The cysteine opens and the phenylalanine closes a CDR3 of 12 amino acids. CDR3 DNA is the only sequence kept; it has 36 bases, read in frame from the first base. Between the V and J ends, shortened by 3 bases and 6 bases respectively, the junction contains 6 bases. The sequenced material came from PBMCs. This chain joins TRBV7-9 to TRBJ2-1, with a tentative D gene TRBD2 over 5 matching bases. The source of this sequence is a man in his forties in good health and CMV-seropositive. The bases read TGTGCCAGCAGCTTGGGAGTCAATGAGCAGTTCTTC. It is translated as CASSLGVNEQFF.